Detailed here is one T cell receptor beta chain. Its antigen is not identified. The data were obtained in a study of cytomegalovirus exposure and HLA in healthy donors. Study-wide results and limits: Analysis performed later found roughly 17,000 TCR beta sequences associated with HLA alleles at 0.05 false discovery rate. A list of 164 TCR beta chains associated with cytomegalovirus was given. In a later analysis, CMV-associated beta chains were mostly HLA-associated, it appeared. From TCR beta sequences, most subjects' HLA-A and HLA-B alleles were reportedly predicted accurately.

The CDR3 runs to 14 residues. Germline CDR1 GTSNPN, CDR2 SVGIG (reference sequence). V lost 3 bases to trimming and J lost 3 bases, with 14 bases between them. This PCR relied on a set of 60 Vbeta primers and 13 Jbeta primers. Method: immunoSEQ multiplex PCR; TCRdb's copy keeps in-frame clones and lacks some. The table records 150,000 to 200,000 clones, roughly 77% of them present only once. The rearrangement uses TRBV30 and TRBJ1-2, with D perhaps TRBD1 (5 bases). The receptor's source is a woman aged 45-65 years in good health and CMV-seronegative. The sample comprised PBMCs. CDR3 loop: CAWRRDRPYYGYTF. DNA for the CDR3: TGTGCCTGGAGAAGAGACAGACCGTACTATGGCTACACCTTC.